This is a list of T cell receptor beta chains from one sample in a study of OX40 agonist ivuxolimab in advanced cancers. The table came from immunoSEQ multiplex PCR; TCRdb's copy has only in-frame clones and leaves some out. The table lists 15,000 or so clones, about four fifths of them singletons. The sequences come from CD4+ or CD8+ T cells sorted from blood, collected in a trial of the OX40 agonist ivuxolimab. Every receptor here comes from an adult with an advanced solid tumor such as melanoma, head and neck, liver or kidney cancer. CDR3s include the opening cysteine and the closing phenylalanine or tryptophan. D genes are given only for firm matches. Not all rows give a size; the values are once, few, many and, for expanded clones, a class.

NA TRBJ2-1 few TRBV2 CAFLLVSNEQFF TGTGCCTTTCTGTTGGTGAGCAATGAGCAGTTCTTC
TRBD1 TRBJ2-5 few TRBV11-2 CASSPGDSQETQYF TGTGCCAGCAGCCCCGGGGACAGCCAAGAGACCCAGTACTTC
NA TRBJ2-7 NA TRBV6-1 CASTQDSWYSYEQYF TGTGCCAGCACCCAAGACTCGTGGTACTCCTACGAGCAGTACTTC
NA TRBJ2-7 once TRBV2 CASSAQGFREQYF TGTGCCAGCAGTGCACAGGGATTTCGCGAGCAGTACTTC
NA TRBJ2-7 NA TRBV6-5 CASSYEAAYEQYF TGTGCCAGCAGTTACGAAGCCGCCTACGAGCAGTACTTC
NA TRBJ2-1 few TRBV28 CASSLSSAVDEQFF TGTGCCAGCAGTTTGAGTAGTGCCGTAGATGAGCAGTTCTTC
TRBD2 TRBJ2-7 NA TRBV29-1 CSVVSGGRGFYEQYF TGCAGCGTTGTGAGTGGAGGGAGGGGTTTCTACGAGCAGTACTTC
NA TRBJ1-4 NA TRBV27 CASSLYAGFNEKLFF TGTGCCAGCAGTTTATATGCGGGGTTTAATGAAAAACTGTTTTTT
NA TRBJ2-7 NA TRBV7-8 CASSPDRSRYEQYF TGTGCCAGCAGCCCCGACAGGTCTCGCTACGAGCAGTACTTC
NA TRBJ2-7 once TRBV5-4 CASSLTGGALYEQYF TGTGCCAGCAGCTTAACAGGGGGGGCCCTCTACGAGCAGTACTTC
NA TRBJ2-2 few TRBV19 CASSISYPTDLVRLFF TGTGCCAGTAGTATAAGTTATCCGACGGACCTGGTTAGGCTGTTTTTT
NA TRBJ1-5 NA TRBV6-6 CASSGGPLNQPQHF TGTGCCAGCTCGGGGGGGCCATTGAATCAGCCCCAGCATTTT
TRBD1 TRBJ2-1 once TRBV6-5 CASSYGGQGYNEQFF TGTGCCAGCAGTTACGGGGGACAGGGGTACAATGAGCAGTTCTTC
NA TRBJ2-1 NA TRBV27 CASSLSGDYNEQFF TGTGCCAGCAGTTTGTCAGGGGACTACAATGAGCAGTTCTTC
NA TRBJ2-7 NA TRBV10-1 CASSDGSYEQYF TGCGCCAGCAGTGACGGCTCCTACGAGCAGTACTTC
NA TRBJ1-2 NA TRBV27 CASSLGGYHYGYTF TGTGCCAGCAGTTTAGGGGGGTATCACTATGGCTACACCTTC
NA TRBJ1-5 NA TRBV6-5 CASSRRGEKQPQHF TGTGCCAGCAGTCGCAGGGGAGAGAAGCAGCCCCAGCATTTT
NA TRBJ1-1 NA TRBV4-3 CASSQAWTGINMNTEAFF TGCGCCAGCAGCCAAGCTTGGACCGGAATTAACATGAACACTGAAGCTTTCTTT
NA TRBJ1-4 once TRBV9 CASSSASPREKLFF TGTGCCAGCAGCTCGGCCTCGCCGCGAGAAAAACTGTTTTTT
NA TRBJ1-2 NA TRBV5-6 CASSTEWGGVGGYTF TGTGCCAGCAGCACAGAGTGGGGGGGGGTAGGTGGCTACACCTTC
TRBD1 TRBJ1-1 NA TRBV28 CASSFPGQAEAFF TGTGCCAGCAGTTTTCCAGGACAGGCTGAAGCTTTCTTT
NA TRBJ1-2 NA TRBV11-2 CASSLDRTVSVGYTF TGTGCCAGCAGCTTAGATCGGACAGTATCGGTTGGCTACACCTTC
TRBD2 TRBJ2-5 NA TRBV5-1 CASSLGAGAQETQYF TGCGCCAGCAGCTTGGGGGCGGGAGCCCAAGAGACCCAGTACTTC
NA TRBJ1-2 NA TRBV2 CASSDVGGTGIEDYGYTF TGTGCCAGCAGTGACGTGGGGGGGACCGGAATCGAGGACTATGGCTACACCTTC
NA TRBJ2-1 NA TRBV11-2 CASSKENYNEQFF TGTGCCAGCTCAAAGGAAAACTACAATGAGCAGTTCTTC
NA TRBJ1-1 NA TRBV19 CASRMQGNTEAFF TGTGCCAGTAGGATGCAGGGGAACACTGAAGCTTTCTTT
NA TRBJ2-2 NA TRBV27 CASSFGPITGELFF TGTGCCAGCAGTTTCGGTCCAATCACCGGGGAGCTGTTTTTT
NA TRBJ2-3 NA TRBV11-2 CASSLVNADTQYF TGTGCCAGCAGCTTGGTTAACGCAGATACGCAGTATTTT
NA TRBJ1-1 few TRBV7-9 CASSPGGRNTEAFF TGTGCCAGCAGCCCCGGTGGCAGAAACACTGAAGCTTTCTTT
NA TRBJ2-6 NA TRBV4-1 CASSQVTGTFSGANVLTF TGCGCCAGCAGCCAGGTCACCGGGACATTCTCTGGGGCCAACGTCCTGACTTTC
NA TRBJ2-7 NA TRBV5-4 CASSLGGTYEQYF TGTGCCAGCAGCTTGGGAGGGACCTACGAGCAGTACTTC
NA TRBJ1-1 NA TRBV29-1 CSVDWWGGQLLNTEAFF TGCAGCGTTGATTGGTGGGGGGGGCAGCTCTTGAACACTGAAGCTTTCTTT
TRBD2 TRBJ2-7 NA TRBV19 CASTPVGGTNSYEQYF TGTGCCAGTACCCCCGTGGGCGGGACTAACTCCTACGAGCAGTACTTC
NA TRBJ1-5 NA TRBV6-6 CASSPIRAGLEQPQHF TGTGCCAGCAGTCCGATAAGGGCGGGGTTGGAACAGCCCCAGCATTTT
TRBD2 TRBJ2-2 NA TRBV28 CASSFPSGRTGELFF TGTGCCAGCAGTTTCCCTAGCGGGAGGACCGGGGAGCTGTTTTTT
NA TRBJ2-7 NA TRBV9 CASSPVGRGRFHEQYF TGTGCCAGCAGCCCAGTAGGGAGGGGGCGCTTCCACGAGCAGTACTTC
NA TRBJ2-2 NA TRBV29-1 CSVEAGSGTGELFF TGCAGCGTTGAAGCTGGATCCGGGACCGGGGAGCTGTTTTTT
NA TRBJ1-1 NA TRBV30 CAWRWATRNTEAFF TGTGCCTGGCGCTGGGCCACGAGGAACACTGAAGCTTTCTTT
NA TRBJ1-3 NA TRBV19 CASSVDRPYSGNTIYF TGTGCCAGTAGTGTCGACAGGCCTTACTCTGGAAACACCATATATTTT
NA TRBJ1-5 NA TRBV7-8 CASCLDWNQPQHF TGTGCCAGCTGCCTCGATTGGAATCAGCCCCAGCATTTT
TRBD2 TRBJ2-1 NA TRBV7-9 CASSSRIAGYNEQFF TGTGCCAGCAGCTCCCGAATAGCGGGGTACAATGAGCAGTTCTTC
TRBD1 TRBJ1-5 NA TRBV5-6 CASSLGGQVNQPQHF TGTGCCAGCAGCTTGGGTGGACAGGTCAACCAGCCCCAGCATTTT
NA TRBJ2-7 NA TRBV4-1 CASSPTAPAGIFYEQYF TGCGCCAGCAGCCCGACGGCCCCAGCTGGGATTTTCTACGAGCAGTACTTC
NA TRBJ2-2 medium-sized TRBV9 CASSVAFGDGLNTGELFF TGTGCCAGCAGCGTAGCTTTTGGGGACGGACTGAACACCGGGGAGCTGTTTTTT
NA TRBJ2-2 NA TRBV11-2 CASSFGRGTGELFF TGTGCCAGCAGCTTCGGCAGGGGTACCGGGGAGCTGTTTTTT
NA TRBJ1-5 NA TRBV7-8 CASSLASDSRRSNQPQHF TGTGCCAGCAGCTTAGCATCGGACAGCCGGAGAAGCAATCAGCCCCAGCATTTT
NA TRBJ1-5 NA TRBV4-3 CASSLDGGPQHF TGCGCCAGCAGCCTAGACGGGGGCCCCCAGCATTTT
TRBD2 TRBJ2-7 NA TRBV28 CASSAMGLAEYNEQYF TGTGCCAGCAGTGCTATGGGACTAGCGGAGTACAACGAGCAGTACTTC
NA TRBJ1-5 NA TRBV27 CASSLVRDSNQPQHF TGTGCCAGCAGTTTGGTGAGAGATAGCAATCAGCCCCAGCATTTT
NA TRBJ2-7 NA TRBV27 CASSSARAAYEQYF TGTGCCAGCAGTTCCGCTAGGGCAGCCTACGAGCAGTACTTC
NA TRBJ1-5 medium-sized TRBV28 CASSRDQPQHF TGTGCCAGCAGTAGGGATCAGCCCCAGCATTTT
NA TRBJ1-5 few TRBV27 CASSLGSNQPQHF TGTGCCAGCAGTTTAGGCAGCAATCAGCCCCAGCATTTT
TRBD1 TRBJ1-5 NA TRBV9 CASSPQGGEDQPQHF TGTGCCAGCAGCCCTCAGGGGGGGGAGGATCAGCCCCAGCATTTT
TRBD1 TRBJ1-2 NA TRBV6-5 CASSQTGWYGYTF TGTGCCAGCAGTCAGACAGGGTGGTATGGCTACACCTTC
NA TRBJ2-3 NA TRBV19 CASSIGDTQYF TGTGCCAGTAGTATTGGAGATACGCAGTATTTT
NA TRBJ2-2 NA TRBV28 CASSPRRDENTGELFF TGTGCCAGCAGCCCCCGCCGGGACGAGAACACCGGGGAGCTGTTTTTT
NA TRBJ2-6 NA TRBV28 CASSFQGGSGANVLTF TGTGCCAGCAGTTTTCAGGGGGGCTCTGGGGCCAACGTCCTGACTTTC
NA TRBJ2-2 NA TRBV28 CGAGIVRGGELFF TGTGGGGCAGGGATCGTCCGGGGCGGGGAGCTGTTTTTT